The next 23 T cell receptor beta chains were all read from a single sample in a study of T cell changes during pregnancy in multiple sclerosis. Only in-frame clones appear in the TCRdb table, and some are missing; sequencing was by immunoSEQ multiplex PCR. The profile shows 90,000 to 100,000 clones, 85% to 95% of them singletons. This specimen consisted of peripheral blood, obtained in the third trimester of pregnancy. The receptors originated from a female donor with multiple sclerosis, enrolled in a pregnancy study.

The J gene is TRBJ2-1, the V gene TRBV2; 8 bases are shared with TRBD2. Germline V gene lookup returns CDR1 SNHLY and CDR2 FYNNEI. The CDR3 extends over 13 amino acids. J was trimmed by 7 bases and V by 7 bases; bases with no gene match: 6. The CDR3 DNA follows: TGTGCCAGCACAGTTCTAGCGGGTAATGAGCAGTTCTTC. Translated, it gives CASTVLAGNEQFF. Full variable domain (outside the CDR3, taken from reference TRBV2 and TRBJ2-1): EPEVTQTPSHQVTQMGQEVILRCVPISNHLYFYWYRQILGQKVEFLVSFYNNEISEKSEIFDDQFSVERPDGSNFTLKIRSTKLEDSAMYFCASTVLAGNEQFFGPGTRLTVL.

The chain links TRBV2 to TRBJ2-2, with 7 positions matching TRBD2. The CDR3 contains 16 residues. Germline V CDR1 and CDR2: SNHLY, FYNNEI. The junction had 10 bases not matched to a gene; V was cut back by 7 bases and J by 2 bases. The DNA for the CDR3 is TGTGCCAGCACGGGTCGAGGACTAGGAAACACCGGGGAGCTGTTTTTT. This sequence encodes CASTGRGLGNTGELFF.

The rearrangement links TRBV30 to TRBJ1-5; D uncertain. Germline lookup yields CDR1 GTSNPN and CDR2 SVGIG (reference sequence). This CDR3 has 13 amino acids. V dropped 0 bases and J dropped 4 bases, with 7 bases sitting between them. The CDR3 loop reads CAWSVAENQPQHF. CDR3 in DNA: TGTGCCTGGAGTGTAGCGGAAAATCAGCCCCAGCATTTT. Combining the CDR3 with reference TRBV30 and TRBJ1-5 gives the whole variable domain SQTIHQWPATLVQPVGSPLSLECTVEGTSNPNLYWYRQAAGRGLQLLFYSVGIGQISSEVPQNLSASRPQDRQFILSSKKLLLSDSGFYLCAWSVAENQPQHFGDGTRLSIL.

The CDR3 DNA follows: TGTGCCAGCAGTGTTCGACAGGGGCAGAACTATGGCTACACCTTC. Translation: CASSVRQGQNYGYTF. The chain combines TRBV28 with TRBJ1-2, with 8 nucleotides matching TRBD1. Germline V gene lookup returns CDR1 MDHEN and CDR2 SYDVKM. The CDR3 length is 15 residues. V shed 5 bases, J shed 2 bases, and the junction held 7 bases outside the gene matches.

CDR3 protein: CASSLWGGKADTQYF. The CDR3 DNA follows: TGCGCCAGCAGCTTGTGGGGCGGGAAGGCAGATACGCAGTATTTT. V gene TRBV5-1 combines with J gene TRBJ2-3; TRBD2 might be the D (6 bases). The germline gives CDR1 SGHRS, CDR2 YFSETQ. Between the trimmed V and J ends, which lost 1 base and 4 bases, there was a span of 13 bases. The CDR3 sequence is 15 residues long.

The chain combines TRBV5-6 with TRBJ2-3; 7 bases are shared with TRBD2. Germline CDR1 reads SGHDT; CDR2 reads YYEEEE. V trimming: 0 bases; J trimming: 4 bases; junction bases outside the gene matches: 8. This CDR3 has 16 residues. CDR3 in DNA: TGTGCCAGCAGCTTGGTCTCGCGGGAGTGGGCAGATACGCAGTATTTT. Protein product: CASSLVSREWADTQYF.

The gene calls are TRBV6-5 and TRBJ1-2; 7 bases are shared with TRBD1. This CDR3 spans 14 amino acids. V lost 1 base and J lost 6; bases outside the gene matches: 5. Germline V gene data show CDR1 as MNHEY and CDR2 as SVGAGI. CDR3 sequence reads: CASSYLDRADGYTF. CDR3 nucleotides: TGTGCCAGCAGTTACTTAGACAGGGCGGATGGCTACACCTTC.

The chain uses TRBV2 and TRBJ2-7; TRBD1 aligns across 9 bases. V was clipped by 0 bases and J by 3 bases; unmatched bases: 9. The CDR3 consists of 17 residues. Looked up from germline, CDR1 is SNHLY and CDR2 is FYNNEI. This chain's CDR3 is CASSEAPTGTGNYEQYF. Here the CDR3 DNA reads TGTGCCAGCAGTGAAGCGCCCACCGGGACAGGGAACTACGAGCAGTACTTC.

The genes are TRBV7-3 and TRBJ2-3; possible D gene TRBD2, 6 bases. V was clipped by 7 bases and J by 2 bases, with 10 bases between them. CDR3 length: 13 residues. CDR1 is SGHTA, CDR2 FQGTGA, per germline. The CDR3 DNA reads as TGTGCCAGCAATAGCGGTGACACAGATACGCAGTATTTT. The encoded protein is CASNSGDTDTQYF.

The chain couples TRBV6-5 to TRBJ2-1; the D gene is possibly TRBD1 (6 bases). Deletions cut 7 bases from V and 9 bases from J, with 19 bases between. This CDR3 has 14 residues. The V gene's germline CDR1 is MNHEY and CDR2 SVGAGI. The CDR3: CASTRGFSVSEQFF. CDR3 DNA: TGTGCCAGCACCAGGGGCTTCTCGGTTAGTGAGCAGTTCTTC.

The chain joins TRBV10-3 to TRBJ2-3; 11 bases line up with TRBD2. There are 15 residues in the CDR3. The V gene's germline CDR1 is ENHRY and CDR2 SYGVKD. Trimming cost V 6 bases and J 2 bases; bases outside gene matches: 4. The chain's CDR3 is CAIRRTSGHTDTQYF. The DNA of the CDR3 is TGTGCCATCAGAAGGACTAGCGGGCACACAGATACGCAGTATTTT.

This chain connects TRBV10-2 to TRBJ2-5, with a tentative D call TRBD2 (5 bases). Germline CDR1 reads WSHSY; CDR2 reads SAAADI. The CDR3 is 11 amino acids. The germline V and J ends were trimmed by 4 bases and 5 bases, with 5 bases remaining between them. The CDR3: CASSGGETQYF. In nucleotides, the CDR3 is TGCGCCAGCAGTGGAGGGGAGACCCAGTACTTC.

The CDR3 spells CASRALTGVGANVLTF. CDR3 DNA: TGTGCCAGCAGAGCACTTACAGGGGTTGGGGCCAACGTCCTGACTTTC. The chain carries TRBV27 and TRBJ2-6, with 7 bases that match TRBD1. V dropped 6 bases and J dropped 3; count of bases not matched to a gene: 8. The V gene's germline CDR1 is MNHEY and CDR2 SMNVEV (reference sequence). This CDR3 region has 16 residues.

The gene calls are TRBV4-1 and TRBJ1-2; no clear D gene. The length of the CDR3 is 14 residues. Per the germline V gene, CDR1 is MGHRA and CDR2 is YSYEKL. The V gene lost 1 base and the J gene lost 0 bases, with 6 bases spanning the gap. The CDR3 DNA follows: TGCGCCAGCAGCCAAGTAGCCTCTAACTATGGCTACACCTTC. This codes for CASSQVASNYGYTF.

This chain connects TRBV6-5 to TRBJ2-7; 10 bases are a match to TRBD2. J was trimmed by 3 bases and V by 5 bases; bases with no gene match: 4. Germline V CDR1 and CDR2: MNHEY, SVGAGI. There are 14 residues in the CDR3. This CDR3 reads CASSRLAGDYEQYF. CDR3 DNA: TGTGCCAGCAGTCGACTAGCGGGCGACTACGAGCAGTACTTC.

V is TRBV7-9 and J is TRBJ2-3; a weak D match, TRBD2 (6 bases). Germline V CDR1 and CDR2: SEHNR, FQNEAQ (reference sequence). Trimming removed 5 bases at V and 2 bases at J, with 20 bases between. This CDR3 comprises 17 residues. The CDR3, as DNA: TGTGCCAGCAGCGGGGGGACCCTGCAACTGCTCACAGATACGCAGTATTTT. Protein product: CASSGGTLQLLTDTQYF.

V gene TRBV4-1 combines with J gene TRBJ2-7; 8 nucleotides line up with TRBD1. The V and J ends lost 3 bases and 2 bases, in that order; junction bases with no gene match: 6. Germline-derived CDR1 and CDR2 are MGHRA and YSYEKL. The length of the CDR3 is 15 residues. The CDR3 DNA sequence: TGCGCCAGCAGCCACTCCTCGGGACAGGCCTACGAGCAGTACTTC. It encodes CASSHSSGQAYEQYF.

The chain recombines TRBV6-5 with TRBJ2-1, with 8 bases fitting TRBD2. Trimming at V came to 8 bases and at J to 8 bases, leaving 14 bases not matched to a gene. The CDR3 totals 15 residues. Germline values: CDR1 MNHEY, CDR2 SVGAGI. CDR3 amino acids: CASHPGTSSWYEQFF. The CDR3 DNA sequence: TGTGCCAGCCATCCCGGGACTAGTTCCTGGTATGAGCAGTTCTTC.

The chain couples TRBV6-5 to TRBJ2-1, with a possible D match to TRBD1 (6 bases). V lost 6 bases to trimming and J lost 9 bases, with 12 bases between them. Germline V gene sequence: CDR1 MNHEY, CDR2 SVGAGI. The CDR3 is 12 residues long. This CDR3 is CASSQGGGEQFF. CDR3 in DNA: TGTGCCAGCAGCCAAGGGGGTGGTGAGCAGTTCTTC.

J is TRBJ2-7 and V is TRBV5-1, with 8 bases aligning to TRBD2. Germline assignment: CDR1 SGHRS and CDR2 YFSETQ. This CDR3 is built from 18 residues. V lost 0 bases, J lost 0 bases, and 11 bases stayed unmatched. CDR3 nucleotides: TGCGCCAGCAGCTTGGGGCGGGGGACGGGAGGGACCTCCTACGAGCAGTACTTC. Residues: CASSLGRGTGGTSYEQYF.

CDR3 residues: CASSLEAGGRHEQFF. The CDR3, as DNA: TGTGCCAGCAGCTTAGAGGCGGGAGGGCGACATGAGCAGTTCTTC. J is TRBJ2-1 and V is TRBV11-2; the match to TRBD2 covers 9 bases. CDR3 size: 15 residues. In germline, CDR1 is SGHAT, CDR2 FQNNGV. V shed 0 bases, J shed 8 bases, and the junction held 5 bases outside the gene matches.

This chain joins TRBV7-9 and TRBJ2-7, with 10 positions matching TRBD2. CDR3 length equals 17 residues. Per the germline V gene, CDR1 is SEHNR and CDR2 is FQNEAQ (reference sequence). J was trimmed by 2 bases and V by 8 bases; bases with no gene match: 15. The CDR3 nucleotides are TGTGCCAGCTATCTAGCGGGAGCGATGGATTCACCCTACGAGCAGTACTTC. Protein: CASYLAGAMDSPYEQYF.

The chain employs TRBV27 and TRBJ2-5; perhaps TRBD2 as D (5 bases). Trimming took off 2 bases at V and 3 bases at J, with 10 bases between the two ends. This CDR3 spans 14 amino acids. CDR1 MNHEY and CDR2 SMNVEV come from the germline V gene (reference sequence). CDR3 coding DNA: TGTGCCAGCAGTTTAGGGTGGGGAGAAGAGACCCAGTACTTC. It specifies CASSLGWGEETQYF.